This T cell receptor beta chain was sequenced in a study of control samples from healthy donors and cancer patients. This clone was seen only once. With 3 bases removed from V and 4 bases from J, the gap between germline ends came to 9 bases. Germline loops: CDR1 ENHRY, CDR2 SYGVKD. This CDR3 contains 14 residues. Using immunoSEQ multiplex PCR, the repertoire was profiled, and TCRdb retains in-frame clones only, with some absent. The sample shows about 180,000 clones, around 87% of them seen only once. The TCR sequence derives from a woman aged 45-65 years in good health. This chain links TRBV10-3 with TRBJ2-2, with D unresolved. What was sequenced was blood. Here the CDR3 reads CAISDLGVTGELFF. For the CDR3, the DNA is TGTGCCATCAGTGATCTTGGGGTCACCGGGGAGCTGTTTTTT.